Listed here are 29 T cell receptor beta chains from one sample, sequenced in a study of shared clonotypes between healthy human individuals. The table came from immunoSEQ multiplex PCR; TCRdb's copy has only in-frame clones and leaves some out. The sample records approximately 320,000 clones, about 74% being singletons. Material for sequencing was memory CD4+ T cells sorted from blood. Subset noted: CD45RA-negative fraction. These receptors all come from a man under 40 in good health.

The chain uses TRBV27 and TRBJ2-3, with D perhaps TRBD2 (6 bases). V was pared by 7 bases and J by 3 bases, with 11 bases between. This CDR3 is 13 amino acids long. Per germline, CDR1 MNHEY and CDR2 SMNVEV (reference sequence). For the CDR3, the DNA is TGTGCCAGCACCCTGCTAGCGACAGATACGCAGTATTTT. This encodes CASTLLATDTQYF.

The CDR3 region has the DNA TGTGCCAGTAGTATAGCGGGAGTCTCCTACAATGAGCAGTTCTTC. It yields the protein CASSIAGVSYNEQFF. The chain uses TRBV19 and TRBJ2-1; the D gene is possibly TRBD2 (6 bases). CDR3 size: 15 residues. Germline V CDR1 and CDR2: LNHDA, SQIVND (reference sequence). With 1 base removed from V and 0 bases from J, the gap between germline ends came to 7 bases.

This clone was observed at least ten times. This rearrangement joins TRBV11-2 to TRBJ2-7; the match to TRBD2 covers 10 bases. CDR1 SGHAT and CDR2 FQNNGV come from the germline V gene. V lost 7 bases to trimming and J lost 2 bases; unmatched junction nucleotides: 5. This CDR3 is built from 14 residues. This CDR3 is CASKPLAGPYEQYF. The CDR3 coding sequence is TGTGCCAGCAAACCACTAGCGGGACCCTACGAGCAGTACTTC.

In this sample, this clone turned up once. A single base is all that separates this from a far larger clone, so a read error is likely. The sample contains more than one DNA sequence encoding this CDR3. J is TRBJ2-7 and V is TRBV5-1; 9 nucleotides align to TRBD1. V dropped 4 bases and J dropped 4; count of bases not matched to a gene: 9. This CDR3 region has 15 residues. Per germline, CDR1 SGHRS and CDR2 YFSETQ. CDR3 bases: TGCGCCAGCAGCGATACAGGGGGCCTGTCTTACGAGCAGTACTTC. It is translated as CASSDTGGLSYEQYF.

The V and J genes are TRBV5-1 and TRBJ2-7; the D is unclear. CDR3 length: 16 residues. Germline CDR1 SGHRS, CDR2 YFSETQ. The ends were cut back, 0 bases at V and 3 bases at J, with 16 bases in the middle. The CDR3 sequence is CASSLAPGVSNYEQYF. In nucleotides, the CDR3 is TGCGCCAGCAGCTTGGCCCCCGGAGTCTCCAACTACGAGCAGTACTTC.

The chain carries TRBV7-6 and TRBJ2-6; unclear D gene. Germline V gene sequence: CDR1 SGHVS, CDR2 FNYEAQ. The CDR3 is 16 residues long. V was cut by 2 bases and J by 0 bases, with 8 bases left in between. The CDR3 is CASSLSRSSGANVLTF. CDR3 DNA: TGTGCCAGCAGCTTAAGCCGGAGCTCTGGGGCCAACGTCCTGACTTTC.

The table lists this clone with a count of one. The chain recombines TRBV15 with TRBJ2-1; D not certain. Trimming cost V 8 bases and J 1 base, with 3 bases left between them. Per the germline V gene, CDR1 is LNHNV and CDR2 is YYDKDF (reference sequence). The CDR3 covers 11 residues. The CDR3 sequence: CATGSYNEQFF. The CDR3 bases are TGTGCCACCGGATCCTACAATGAGCAGTTCTTC.

The rearrangement uses TRBV4-1 and TRBJ2-1; possibly TRBD2 for D (6 bases). This CDR3 has 17 residues. Trimming cost V 0 bases and J 0 bases, with 12 bases left between them. Germline loops: CDR1 MGHRA, CDR2 YSYEKL. DNA of the CDR3: TGCGCCAGCAGCCAAGAGGCGGGGTCAAGCTCCTACAATGAGCAGTTCTTC. As protein: CASSQEAGSSSYNEQFF.

The J gene is TRBJ2-3, the V gene TRBV5-6; D is unresolved. This CDR3 is 15 amino acids long. Trimming shortened V by 2 bases and J by 2 bases, and 12 bases separated the two germline ends. Germline CDR1 is SGHDT and CDR2 is YYEEEE. CDR3 amino acids: CASSFEVFFTDTQYF. The CDR3 nucleotides read TGTGCCAGCAGCTTTGAGGTGTTCTTCACAGATACGCAGTATTTT.

The chain employs TRBV11-3 and TRBJ2-1; 9 bases agree with TRBD2. This CDR3 spans 18 amino acids. Trimming at V came to 0 bases and at J to 5 bases, leaving 11 bases not matched to a gene. Germline loops: CDR1 SGHNT, CDR2 YENEEA. DNA of the CDR3: TGTGCCAGCAGCTTAGATCGTCTCGGGGTAGCGGGAGACAATGAGCAGTTCTTC. Translation gives CASSLDRLGVAGDNEQFF.

This clone was counted once. The chain uses TRBV11-3 and TRBJ1-3; D call uncertain. The CDR3 loop spans 17 amino acids. Germline lookup yields CDR1 SGHNT and CDR2 YENEEA. Trimming cost V 0 bases and J 4 bases, with 16 bases left between them. The CDR3 is CASSLEGGRKGGNTIYF. In DNA, the CDR3 is TGTGCCAGCAGCTTAGAAGGAGGACGGAAAGGGGGAAACACCATATATTTT.

The chain combines TRBV4-3 with TRBJ2-7, with D possibly being TRBD1 or TRBD2 (5 bases each). This CDR3 has 11 amino acids. Per the germline V gene, CDR1 is LGHNA and CDR2 is YSLEER. V lost 4 bases and J 6 bases, leaving 7 bases between the germline ends. CDR3 residues: CASSLGGEQYF. CDR3 in DNA: TGCGCCAGCAGCCTTGGGGGCGAGCAGTACTTC.

This clone was observed many times. The chain links TRBV10-2 to TRBJ1-1; no firm D call. CDR3 length: 14 amino acids. The V and J ends lost 2 bases and 1 base respectively, with 8 bases between them. Germline lookup yields CDR1 WSHSY and CDR2 SAAADI. CDR3 protein: CASSERAGNTEAFF. The CDR3 DNA follows: TGCGCCAGCAGTGAGCGTGCCGGGAACACTGAAGCTTTCTTT.

The V call is TRBV28, the J call TRBJ2-7; D might be TRBD2 (6 bases). This CDR3 spans 15 amino acids. V dropped 2 bases and J dropped 6 bases, with 17 bases sitting between them. CDR1 and CDR2 (germline): MDHEN, SYDVKM. CDR3 loop: CASSLGASAWGEQYF. The CDR3 region has the DNA TGTGCCAGCAGTTTAGGAGCTAGCGCGTGGGGCGAGCAGTACTTC.

The gene calls are TRBV29-1 and TRBJ2-7, with 12 bases fitting TRBD2. The CDR3 contains 14 residues. Germline-derived CDR1 and CDR2 are SQVTM and ANQGSEA. The V gene end was trimmed by 6 bases and the J gene end by 1 base; junction bases not matched to a gene: 4. For the CDR3, the DNA is TGCAGCGTCCTAGCGGGAGGGCCTTCCTACGAGCAGTACTTC. As protein: CSVLAGGPSYEQYF.

This clone turned up a few times. V usage is TRBV5-4 and J usage is TRBJ2-1; 11 positions match TRBD2. Germline loops: CDR1 SGHNT, CDR2 YYREEE (reference sequence). V lost 1 base, J lost 5 bases, and 8 bases stayed unmatched. The CDR3 totals 17 residues. This chain's CDR3 is CASSLRIGTSGHNEQFF. CDR3 bases: TGTGCCAGCAGCTTGAGAATAGGGACTAGCGGTCACAATGAGCAGTTCTTC.

This clone was seen more than once but under ten times. V usage is TRBV7-2 and J usage is TRBJ1-2, with 9 bases identical to TRBD1. Germline loops: CDR1 SGHTA, CDR2 FQGNSA. This CDR3 spans 15 amino acids. Trimming cost V 2 bases and J 4 bases; bases outside gene matches: 5. This CDR3 is CASSLMTGGGYGYTF. The CDR3 region has the DNA TGTGCCAGCAGCTTAATGACAGGGGGTGGCTATGGCTACACCTTC.

The chain links TRBV5-8 to TRBJ1-2; possible D gene TRBD1, 5 bases. Germline CDR1 is SGHTS and CDR2 is YDEGEE. V dropped 4 bases and J dropped 4 bases, with 14 bases sitting between them. The CDR3 extends over 14 amino acids. In DNA form, the CDR3 reads TGTGCCAGCAGCACCCCGGGGGGGATCTATGGCTACACCTTC. Amino acids: CASSTPGGIYGYTF.

Here the CDR3 DNA reads TGTGCCAGCAGGAAGGCGGGAGGGCCCAATGAGCAGTTCTTC. It is translated as CASRKAGGPNEQFF. This chain joins TRBV27 and TRBJ2-1; 9 bases are a match to TRBD2. The V gene's germline CDR1 is MNHEY and CDR2 SMNVEV (reference sequence). The CDR3 is made up of 14 amino acids. With 6 bases clipped from V and 6 bases from J, the junction kept 6 bases outside the gene matches.

The chain employs TRBV18 and TRBJ1-5; TRBD1 aligns across 7 bases. The V gene end was trimmed by 3 bases and the J gene end by 2 bases; junction bases not matched to a gene: 4. Looked up from germline, CDR1 is KGHSH and CDR2 is LQKENI. The CDR3 is made up of 15 amino acids. CDR3 bases: TGTGCCAGCTCACCCGGACAGGTCCGCAATCAGCCCCAGCATTTT. This gives the protein CASSPGQVRNQPQHF.

V usage is TRBV5-4 and J usage is TRBJ2-1; 7 nucleotides line up with TRBD1. The CDR3 is 14 amino acids. Trimming took 0 bases from V and 9 from J; bases not matched to a gene: 6. Germline CDR1 is SGHNT and CDR2 is YYREEE (reference sequence). The CDR3 reads CASSLASGGTEQFF. The CDR3 bases are TGTGCCAGCAGCTTGGCTTCAGGGGGTACTGAGCAGTTCTTC.

The chain combines TRBV4-1 with TRBJ1-3, with 7 bases lining up with TRBD1. The CDR3 consists of 17 residues. V dropped 1 base and J dropped 3; count of bases not matched to a gene: 9. Looked up from germline, CDR1 is MGHRA and CDR2 is YSYEKL. The CDR3 bases are TGCGCCAGCAGCCAAGCCCCGACAGGGAGGGTTGGAAACACCATATATTTT. Amino acids: CASSQAPTGRVGNTIYF.

As concerns this clone: Other DNA sequences from this sample encode an identical CDR3 as well. The chain has TRBV6-5 and TRBJ2-7, with 8 bases fitting TRBD1. Trimming took 4 bases from V and 2 from J; bases not matched to a gene: 1. The CDR3 loop spans 13 amino acids. The germline V gene has CDR1 MNHEY and CDR2 SVGAGI. This CDR3 reads CASSSDRAYEQYF. CDR3 coding DNA: TGTGCCAGCAGTTCGGACAGGGCCTACGAGCAGTACTTC.

The chain employs TRBV19 and TRBJ2-2, with 7 bases that match TRBD1. The CDR3 totals 14 residues. Trimming cost V 5 bases and J 2 bases; bases outside gene matches: 2. Germline assignment: CDR1 LNHDA and CDR2 SQIVND (reference sequence). Written as DNA, the CDR3 is TGTGCCAGTAGTGGGACAGTCAACACCGGGGAGCTGTTTTTT. This sequence encodes CASSGTVNTGELFF. Looking up the rest from reference TRBV19 and TRBJ2-2 gives the full variable domain: DGGITQSPKYLFRKEGQNVTLSCEQNLNHDAMYWYRQDPGQGLRLIYYSQIVNDFQKGDIAEGYSVSREKKESFPLTVTSAQKNPTAFYLCASSGTVNTGELFFGEGSRLTVL.

The rearrangement uses TRBV28 and TRBJ1-1; TRBD1 aligns across 7 bases. The CDR3 length is 15 residues. Looked up from germline, CDR1 is MDHEN and CDR2 is SYDVKM. The V segment lost 8 bases and the J segment 1 base; nucleotides outside the gene matches: 10. The CDR3 coding sequence is TGTGCCAGCGCACGGCGGGGGACAGCGAACACTGAAGCTTTCTTT. It codes for CASARRGTANTEAFF.

The rearrangement links TRBV28 to TRBJ2-5, with 8 positions matching TRBD2. Germline V CDR1 and CDR2: MDHEN, SYDVKM. V trimming: 3 bases; J trimming: 9 bases; junction bases outside the gene matches: 9. This CDR3 comprises 14 residues. CDR3 DNA: TGTGCCAGCAGTTTGGTTCCTTCGGGGGGGTCCCAGTACTTC. It yields the protein CASSLVPSGGSQYF. Drawing the rest from reference TRBV28 and TRBJ2-5, the complete variable domain is DVKVTQSSRYLVKRTGEKVFLECVQDMDHENMFWYRQDPGLGLRLIYFSYDVKMKEKGDIPEGYSVSREKKERFSLILESASTNQTSMYLCASSLVPSGGSQYFGPGTRLLVL.

The chain couples TRBV2 to TRBJ2-1; D is undetermined. V was shortened by 1 base and J by 10 bases, with 11 bases between the two germline ends. Germline V gene sequence: CDR1 SNHLY, CDR2 FYNNEI. CDR3 length equals 13 residues. The CDR3 DNA is TGTGCCAGCAGTGAAGACCTCAGACGGGAGCAGTTCTTC. Its protein is CASSEDLRREQFF.

This clone was recorded a few times. The chain combines TRBV19 with TRBJ2-1; D call uncertain. The CDR3 is made up of 13 amino acids. The V gene lost 0 bases and the J gene lost 10 bases, with 10 bases spanning the gap. Germline-derived CDR1 and CDR2 are LNHDA and SQIVND (reference sequence). Here the CDR3 DNA reads TGTGCCAGTAGTATAGATCGAAGCAGCGAGCAGTTCTTC. This sequence encodes CASSIDRSSEQFF.

This clone appeared many times. The V gene is TRBV29-1, the J gene TRBJ2-7, with 9 nucleotides matching TRBD1. This CDR3 has 13 amino acids. The V gene end was trimmed by 6 bases and the J gene end by 3 bases; junction bases not matched to a gene: 6. Germline CDR1 SQVTM, CDR2 ANQGSEA. The CDR3 here is CSVPGQGSYEQYF. As DNA, the CDR3 is TGCAGCGTCCCGGGACAGGGAAGCTACGAGCAGTACTTC.